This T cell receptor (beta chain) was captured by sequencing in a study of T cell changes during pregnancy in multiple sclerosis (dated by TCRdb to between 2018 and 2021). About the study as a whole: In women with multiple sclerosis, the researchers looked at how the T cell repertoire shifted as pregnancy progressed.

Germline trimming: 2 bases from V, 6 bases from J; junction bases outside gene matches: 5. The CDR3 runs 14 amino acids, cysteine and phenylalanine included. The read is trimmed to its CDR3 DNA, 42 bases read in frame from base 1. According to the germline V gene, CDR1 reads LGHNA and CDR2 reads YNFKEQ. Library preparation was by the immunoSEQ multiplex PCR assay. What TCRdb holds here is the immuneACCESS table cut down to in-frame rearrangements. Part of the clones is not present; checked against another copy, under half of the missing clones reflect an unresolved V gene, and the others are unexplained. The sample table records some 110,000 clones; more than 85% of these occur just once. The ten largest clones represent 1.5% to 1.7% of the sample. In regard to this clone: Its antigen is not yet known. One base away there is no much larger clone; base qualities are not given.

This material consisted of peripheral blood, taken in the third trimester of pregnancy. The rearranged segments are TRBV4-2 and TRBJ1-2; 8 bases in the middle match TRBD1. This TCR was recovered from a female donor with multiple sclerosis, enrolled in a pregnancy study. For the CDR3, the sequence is CASSQLDRGDGYTF. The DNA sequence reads TGTGCCAGCAGCCAACTAGACAGGGGCGATGGCTACACCTTC.